This section outlines one T cell receptor beta chain sequence together with its context. Its antigen is currently unknown. Primers included in the PCR were 60 Vbeta and 13 Jbeta primers. Clones were read by immunoSEQ multiplex PCR, and TCRdb kept only the in-frame ones, dropping some. The repertoire has around 110,000 clones, roughly 80% of them found once; the top ten carry 2.5%. The CDR3 is made up of 16 amino acids. Germline CDR1 SGHRS, CDR2 YFSETQ. Trimming removed 0 bases from V and 4 bases from J, with 14 bases in between. This sample is part of a study of cytomegalovirus exposure and HLA in healthy donors. General study points: Overall, roughly 150 TCR beta chains were annotated as cytomegalovirus-associated. Later work associated 16,951 TCR beta sequences with HLA alleles at 0.05 false discovery rate. Reportedly, a later analysis found an Asian-associated ancestry cluster had fewer N-insertions than the roughly 700-donor mean. Presence/absence analyses took donor sequencing depth as roughly uniform.

This sequence joins TRBV5-1 and TRBJ2-4; TRBD2 is a possible D gene (6 bases). The source is a man between 40 and 49 years old in good health and CMV-seronegative. The sequencing input was PBMCs. The CDR3: CASSLERAGLKNIQYF. Here the CDR3 DNA reads TGCGCCAGCAGCTTGGAGCGAGCGGGCCTAAAAAACATTCAGTACTTC. The variable domain in full, completed from reference TRBV5-1 and TRBJ2-4, reads KAGVTQTPRYLIKTRGQQVTLSCSPISGHRSVSWYQQTPGQGLQFLFEYFSETQRNKGNFPGRFSGRQFSNSRSEMNVSTLELGDSALYLCASSLERAGLKNIQYFGAGTRLSVL.